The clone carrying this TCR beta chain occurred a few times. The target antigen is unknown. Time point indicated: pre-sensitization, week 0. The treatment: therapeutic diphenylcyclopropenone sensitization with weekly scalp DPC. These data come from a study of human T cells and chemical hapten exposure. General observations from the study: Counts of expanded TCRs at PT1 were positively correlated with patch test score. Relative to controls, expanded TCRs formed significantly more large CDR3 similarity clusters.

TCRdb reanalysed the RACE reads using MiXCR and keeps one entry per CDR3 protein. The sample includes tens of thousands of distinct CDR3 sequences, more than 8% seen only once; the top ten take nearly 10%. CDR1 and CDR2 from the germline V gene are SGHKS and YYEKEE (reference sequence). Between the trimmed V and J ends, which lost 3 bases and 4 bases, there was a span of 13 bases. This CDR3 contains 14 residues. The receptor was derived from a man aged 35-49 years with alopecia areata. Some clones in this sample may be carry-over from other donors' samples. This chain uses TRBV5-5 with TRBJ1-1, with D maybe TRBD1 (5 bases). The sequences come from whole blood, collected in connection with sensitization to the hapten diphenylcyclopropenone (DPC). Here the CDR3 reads CASSWDPGSTEAFF. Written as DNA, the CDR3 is TGTGCCAGCAGCTGGGATCCAGGGTCCACTGAAGCTTTCTTT.